The 11 T cell receptor beta chains listed next were all sequenced from one sample in a study of cytomegalovirus exposure and HLA in healthy donors. This PCR relied on a set of 60 Vbeta primers and 13 Jbeta primers. Clones were read by immunoSEQ multiplex PCR, and TCRdb kept only the in-frame ones, dropping some. The data contain about 150,000 clones, approximately 78% of them seen just once; the ten biggest clones take up approximately 2.2%. What was sequenced was PBMCs. Every receptor here comes from a male donor in good health and CMV-seronegative.

The V gene is TRBV5-1, the J gene TRBJ2-7; TRBD2 is a possible D gene (6 bases). The CDR3 covers 14 residues. The ends were cut back, 0 bases at V and 0 bases at J, with 7 bases in the middle. Germline values: CDR1 SGHRS, CDR2 YFSETQ. The DNA of the CDR3 is TGCGCCAGCAGCTTGGGTAGCGGCTCCTACGAGCAGTACTTC. Protein sequence: CASSLGSGSYEQYF.

The J gene is TRBJ1-3, the V gene TRBV5-1, with 10 bases identical to TRBD1. The CDR3 has 15 amino acids. Germline V gene sequence: CDR1 SGHRS, CDR2 YFSETQ. V trimming: 4 bases; J trimming: 2 bases; junction bases outside the gene matches: 3. The CDR3 spells CASSRGQGTGNTIYF. The CDR3 DNA reads as TGCGCCAGCAGCAGGGGACAGGGGACTGGAAACACCATATATTTT.

V usage is TRBV2 and J usage is TRBJ2-3; D unresolved. Looked up from germline, CDR1 is SNHLY and CDR2 is FYNNEI. Trimming shortened V by 3 bases and J by 0 bases, and 13 bases separated the two germline ends. The CDR3 is 16 amino acids. In DNA form, the CDR3 reads TGTGCCAGCAGTGATTGGGCTACCGAGAGCACAGATACGCAGTATTTT. This gives the protein CASSDWATESTDTQYF.

This rearrangement joins TRBV29-1 to TRBJ2-3, with 7 bases fitting TRBD2. Germline values: CDR1 SQVTM, CDR2 ANQGSEA. V lost 7 bases to trimming and J lost 4 bases; unmatched junction nucleotides: 2. The CDR3 consists of 11 residues. This chain's CDR3 is CSGEGPDTQYF. DNA for the CDR3: TGCAGCGGGGAGGGACCAGATACGCAGTATTTT.

The chain employs TRBV28 and TRBJ1-2; no definite D call. The CDR3 is made up of 14 amino acids. Germline V gives CDR1 MDHEN, CDR2 SYDVKM. Deletions cut 8 bases from V and 2 bases from J, with 15 bases between. The CDR3 here is CASRSPGRNYGYTF. CDR3 sequence (DNA): TGTGCCAGCCGCTCTCCGGGGAGAAACTATGGCTACACCTTC.

The chain combines TRBV28 with TRBJ1-2; D might be TRBD1 (6 bases). The CDR3 extends over 13 amino acids. Per germline, CDR1 MDHEN and CDR2 SYDVKM. Trimming removed 6 bases from V and 5 bases from J, with 13 bases in between. DNA of the CDR3: TGTGCCAGCAGCATTTCACAGGGTTATGGCTACACCTTC. Protein product: CASSISQGYGYTF.

This clone was found a few times. Written as DNA, the CDR3 is TGCGCCAGCAGCGGGACAGACAGCTCCTACGAGCAGTACTTC. It yields the protein CASSGTDSSYEQYF. The J gene is TRBJ2-7, the V gene TRBV5-1; TRBD1 matches 7 bases. The junction had 4 bases not matched to a gene; V was cut back by 4 bases and J by 0 bases. Per germline, CDR1 SGHRS and CDR2 YFSETQ. There are 14 residues in the CDR3.

The chain combines TRBV19 with TRBJ2-3, with D possibly matching TRBD1 (5 bases). The ends were cut back, 3 bases at V and 2 bases at J, with 12 bases in the middle. CDR1 and CDR2 from the germline V gene are LNHDA and SQIVND (reference sequence). The CDR3 consists of 15 residues. The CDR3 DNA reads as TGTGCCAGTAGTATGTTGGGGCAGGTCACAGATACGCAGTATTTT. Translated, it gives CASSMLGQVTDTQYF. Full variable domain (outside the CDR3, taken from reference TRBV19 and TRBJ2-3): DGGITQSPKYLFRKEGQNVTLSCEQNLNHDAMYWYRQDPGQGLRLIYYSQIVNDFQKGDIAEGYSVSREKKESFPLTVTSAQKNPTAFYLCASSMLGQVTDTQYFGPGTRLTVL.

This clone was counted ten times or more. This chain links TRBV6-6 with TRBJ2-4, with 8 bases matching TRBD2. Germline values: CDR1 MNHNY, CDR2 SVGAGI (reference sequence). J was trimmed by 6 bases and V by 5 bases; bases with no gene match: 9. The CDR3 loop spans 15 amino acids. The CDR3 loop is CASSGAGGAGNIQYF. DNA for the CDR3: TGTGCCAGCAGTGGCGCGGGGGGCGCGGGAAACATTCAGTACTTC.

The chain carries TRBV7-9 and TRBJ2-1; D is uncertain. The CDR3 consists of 14 residues. CDR1 is SEHNR and CDR2 is FQNEAQ in the germline V gene (reference sequence). The V and J ends lost 1 base and 3 bases respectively, with 7 bases between them. This chain's CDR3 is CASSLDSNYNEQFF. The CDR3 nucleotides are TGTGCCAGCAGCTTAGACAGTAACTACAATGAGCAGTTCTTC. Full variable domain (missing parts from reference TRBV7-9 and TRBJ2-1): DTGVSQNPRHKITKRGQNVTFRCDPISEHNRLYWYRQTLGQGPEFLTYFQNEAQLEKSRLLSDRFSAERPKGSFSTLEIQRTEQGDSAMYLCASSLDSNYNEQFFGPGTRLTVL.

Regarding this clone: Sequence at one end of the junction differs from germline and may be a read error. This chain connects TRBV28 to TRBJ1-2; weak D call: TRBD1 (5 bases). The CDR3 length is 15 residues. Germline V gene lookup returns CDR1 MDHEN and CDR2 SYDVKM. The CDR3 spells CASAAARDFNYGYPF. CDR3 DNA: TGTGCCAGCGCTGCGGCCAGGGATTTTAACTATGGCTACCCCTTC.